This T cell receptor (beta chain) was sequenced in a study of blood T cell repertoires in COVID-19. About the research overall: Nucleic acid was either cDNA or gDNA, and it came from T cells, B-cell-depleted T cells, or PBMCs.

Assay used: immunoSEQ multiplex PCR; TCRdb lists only in-frame clones, some missing. The data show 77,000 or so clones, roughly 89% seen once. The germline V gene has CDR1 SGHKS and CDR2 YYEKEE (reference sequence). The V and J ends lost 4 bases and 8 bases, in that order; junction bases with no gene match: 9. The CDR3 extends over 15 amino acids. Specimen: peripheral blood. V usage is TRBV5-5 and J usage is TRBJ2-1; 10 bases match TRBD2. The sequence came from a man between 50 and 59 years old with active COVID-19. The CDR3 sequence: CASSPGLARIDEQFF. Written as DNA, the CDR3 is TGTGCCAGCAGCCCGGGACTAGCGAGAATAGATGAGCAGTTCTTC.